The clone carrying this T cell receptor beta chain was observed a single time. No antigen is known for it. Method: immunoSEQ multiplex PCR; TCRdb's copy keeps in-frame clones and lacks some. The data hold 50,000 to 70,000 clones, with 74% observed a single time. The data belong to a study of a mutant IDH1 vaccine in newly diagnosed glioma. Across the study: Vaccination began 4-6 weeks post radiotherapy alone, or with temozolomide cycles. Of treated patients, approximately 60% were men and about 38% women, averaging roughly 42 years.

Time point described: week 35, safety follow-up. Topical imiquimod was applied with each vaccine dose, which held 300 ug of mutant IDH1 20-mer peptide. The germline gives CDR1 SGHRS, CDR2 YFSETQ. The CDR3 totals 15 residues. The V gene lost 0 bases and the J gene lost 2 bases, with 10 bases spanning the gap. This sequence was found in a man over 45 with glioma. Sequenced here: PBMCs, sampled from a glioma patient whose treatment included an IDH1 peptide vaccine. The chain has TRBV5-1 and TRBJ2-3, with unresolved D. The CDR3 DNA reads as TGCGCCAGCAGCTTGGACGGGCGTAACACAGATACGCAGTATTTT. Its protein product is CASSLDGRNTDTQYF. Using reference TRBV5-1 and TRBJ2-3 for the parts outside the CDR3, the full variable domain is KAGVTQTPRYLIKTRGQQVTLSCSPISGHRSVSWYQQTPGQGLQFLFEYFSETQRNKGNFPGRFSGRQFSNSRSEMNVSTLELGDSALYLCASSLDGRNTDTQYFGPGTRLTVL.